The 9 T cell receptor beta chains given below trace back to one sample, sequenced in a study of blood T cell repertoires in COVID-19. The method was immunoSEQ multiplex PCR; TCRdb's version includes in-frame clones alone and lacks a portion of them. Here the sample spans roughly 62,000 clones, around 90% being singletons. The material sequenced was peripheral blood. The receptors were sampled from a human donor with acute or convalescent COVID-19. The donor label of this sample is uncertain.

The rearrangement links TRBV9 to TRBJ2-3; D is possibly TRBD1 (6 bases). Per the germline V gene, CDR1 is SGDLS and CDR2 is YYNGEE. V dropped 4 bases and J dropped 0 bases, with 12 bases sitting between them. CDR3 length equals 15 residues. The CDR3 nucleotides read TGTGCCAGCAGCTTATACGGGACAAGCACAGATACGCAGTATTTT. Translated: CASSLYGTSTDTQYF.

As to this clone: Its ends do not fully match the called genes, so a read error is possible. V and J are TRBV5-1 and TRBJ1-1; no definite D call. The CDR3 spans 14 residues. Germline CDR1 and CDR2: SGHRS and YFSETQ. This chain's CDR3 is CASSLGLVNPEAFF. For the CDR3, the DNA is TGCGCCAGCAGCTTGGGGCTGGTGAACCCTGAAGCTTTCTTT.

The chain joins TRBV7-3 to TRBJ1-1; 7 nucleotides match TRBD1. CDR1 and CDR2 from the germline V gene are SGHTA and FQGTGA. This CDR3 region has 15 residues. The ends lost 0 bases at V and 4 bases at J; junction bases unmatched: 5. CDR3 DNA sequence: TGTGCCAGCAGCTTAACAGGGGGCGCGGGCACTGAAGCTTTCTTT. This translates into CASSLTGGAGTEAFF.

The chain recombines TRBV18 with TRBJ2-5, with D possibly being TRBD2 (6 bases). This CDR3 has 15 residues. Germline values: CDR1 KGHSH, CDR2 LQKENI. V was clipped by 0 bases and J by 2 bases, with 10 bases between them. The CDR3 DNA follows: TGTGCCAGCTCACCACCGGCAGGAGGGCAAGAGACCCAGTACTTC. Protein: CASSPPAGGQETQYF.

V gene TRBV30 combines with J gene TRBJ1-2; no definite D call. The CDR3 loop spans 12 amino acids. Germline CDR1 GTSNPN, CDR2 SVGIG (reference sequence). Trimming cost V 5 bases and J 7 bases, with 14 bases left between them. CDR3 sequence reads: CAWARQSGGYTF. CDR3 DNA: TGTGCCTGGGCCAGACAAAGCGGTGGCTACACCTTC.

The rearrangement links TRBV3-1 (or the pseudogene TRBV3-2) to TRBJ1-1; TRBD1 is a possible D gene (5 bases). The CDR3 runs to 14 residues. CDR1 and CDR2 from the germline V gene are LGHDT and YNNKEL (reference sequence). The V gene lost 3 bases and the J gene lost 5 bases, with 13 bases spanning the gap. CDR3: CASSHNSGFTEAFF. DNA for the CDR3: TGTGCCAGCAGCCATAATTCAGGGTTTACTGAAGCTTTCTTT.

This chain joins TRBV6-5 and TRBJ2-4, with 8 bases that match TRBD1. The junction had 4 bases not matched to a gene; V was cut back by 6 bases and J by 0 bases. The length of the CDR3 is 15 residues. Germline-derived CDR1 and CDR2 are MNHEY and SVGAGI. The CDR3 is CASSRQGSAKNIQYF. The CDR3 DNA is TGTGCCAGCAGCCGACAGGGGTCAGCCAAAAACATTCAGTACTTC.

The V call is TRBV5-4, the J call TRBJ2-7; perhaps TRBD1 as D (6 bases). The CDR3 totals 14 residues. Germline CDR1 is SGHNT and CDR2 is YYREEE (reference sequence). Trimming left V 4 bases short and J 3 bases short, with 14 bases between. The CDR3 is CASSLRGNYYEQYF. CDR3 DNA sequence: TGTGCCAGCAGCCTCAGGGGAAATTACTACGAGCAGTACTTC.

The rearrangement joins TRBV3-1 (or the pseudogene TRBV3-2) to TRBJ1-5, with D unresolved. CDR3 size: 14 residues. Trimming cost V 3 bases and J 1 base, with 7 bases left between them. Germline lookup yields CDR1 LGHDT and CDR2 YNNKEL (reference sequence). This CDR3 reads CASSQGGSNQPQHF. The CDR3 DNA reads as TGTGCCAGCAGCCAGGGAGGAAGCAATCAGCCCCAGCATTTT.